This TCR beta chain was captured in a study of blood T cell repertoires in COVID-19. Study-wide background: From the United States, Italy and Spain came samples of acute and convalescent COVID-19.

As originally analysed: Amplifying reference gene primers gave estimates of nucleated cell counts. TCRdb keeps only in-frame clones here, not all; method: immunoSEQ multiplex PCR. V, J and clone size were drawn from that table, and D and trimming were deduced from the DNA. The sample lists roughly 96,000 clones, about 81% occurring once. Trimming took off 0 bases at V and 1 base at J, with 11 bases between the two ends. The CDR3 is 17 residues long. Germline CDR1 SGHRS, CDR2 YFSETQ. Specimen: peripheral blood. The chain joins TRBV5-1 to TRBJ2-6; the D gene is possibly TRBD1 (5 bases). The sequence came from a man in his sixties with acute or convalescent COVID-19. The DNA for the CDR3 is TGCGCCAGCAGCTTGGGACAGCCATCGTCTGGGGCCAACGTCCTGACTTTC. It translates to CASSLGQPSSGANVLTF.